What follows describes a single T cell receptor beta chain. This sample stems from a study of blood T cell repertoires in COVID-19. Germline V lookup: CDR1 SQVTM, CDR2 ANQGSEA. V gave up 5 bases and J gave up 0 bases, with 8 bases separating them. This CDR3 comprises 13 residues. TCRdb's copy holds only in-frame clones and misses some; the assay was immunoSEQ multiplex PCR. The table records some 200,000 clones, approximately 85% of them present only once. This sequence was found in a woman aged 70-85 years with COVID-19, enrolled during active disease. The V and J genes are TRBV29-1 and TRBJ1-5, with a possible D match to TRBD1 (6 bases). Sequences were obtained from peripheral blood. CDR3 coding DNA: TGCAGCGTTTCGACAGGTAGCAATCAGCCCCAGCATTTT. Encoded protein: CSVSTGSNQPQHF. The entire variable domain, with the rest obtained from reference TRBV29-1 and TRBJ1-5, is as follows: SAVISQKPSRDICQRGTSLTIQCQVDSQVTMMFWYRQQPGQSLTLIATANQGSEATYESGFVIDKFPISRPNLTFSTLTVSNMSPEDSSIYLCSVSTGSNQPQHFGDGTRLSIL.